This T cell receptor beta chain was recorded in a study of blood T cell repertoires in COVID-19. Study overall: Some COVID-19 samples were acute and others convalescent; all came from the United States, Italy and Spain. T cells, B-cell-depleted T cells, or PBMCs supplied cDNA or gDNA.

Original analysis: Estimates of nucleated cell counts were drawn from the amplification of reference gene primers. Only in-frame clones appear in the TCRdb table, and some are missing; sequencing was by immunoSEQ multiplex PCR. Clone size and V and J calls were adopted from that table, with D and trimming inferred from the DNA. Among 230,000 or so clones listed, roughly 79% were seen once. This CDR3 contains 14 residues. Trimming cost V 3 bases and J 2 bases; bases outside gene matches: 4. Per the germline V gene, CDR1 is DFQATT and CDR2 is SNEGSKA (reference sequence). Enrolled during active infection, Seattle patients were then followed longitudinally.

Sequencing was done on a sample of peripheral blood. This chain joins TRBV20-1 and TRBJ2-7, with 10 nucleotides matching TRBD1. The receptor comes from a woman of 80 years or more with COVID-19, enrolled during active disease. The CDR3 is CSASWDRGTYEQYF. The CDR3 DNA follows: TGCAGTGCTAGTTGGGACAGGGGAACCTACGAGCAGTACTTC.